Presented here are 32 T cell receptor beta chains from one specimen sequenced in a study of T cell responses to AZD1222 COVID-19 vaccine. The method was immunoSEQ multiplex PCR; TCRdb's version includes in-frame clones alone and lacks a portion of them. This table holds tens of thousands of clones, roughly 90% found once. This specimen consisted of peripheral blood, obtained 28 days after the second AZD1222 dose. These receptor sequences come from an adult who received the AZD1222 COVID-19 vaccine.

The chain uses TRBV24-1 and TRBJ2-5; 7 positions agree with TRBD2. The V and J ends lost 1 base and 2 bases, in that order; junction bases with no gene match: 6. Germline V CDR1 and CDR2: KGHDR, SFDVKD. This CDR3 comprises 16 residues. The CDR3 here is CATSDFGLEGQETQYF. The CDR3 region has the DNA TGTGCCACCAGTGATTTCGGACTAGAGGGACAAGAGACCCAGTACTTC.

Only one count was recorded for this clone. The chain uses TRBV2 and TRBJ2-7; D is possibly TRBD2 (6 bases). Germline CDR1 and CDR2: SNHLY and FYNNEI. This CDR3 contains 14 residues. Trimming stripped 7 bases from V and 1 base from J, with 14 bases between. The CDR3 DNA reads TGTGCCAGCAATAGGGACTCTTCTTCCTACGAGCAGTACTTC. Encoded protein: CASNRDSSSYEQYF.

The chain combines TRBV2 with TRBJ2-3; 11 nucleotides align to TRBD1. Germline V lookup: CDR1 SNHLY, CDR2 FYNNEI. CDR3 length: 15 amino acids. The J segment lost 4 bases and the V segment lost 3 bases, leaving 3 bases of the junction unmatched. Here the CDR3 DNA reads TGTGCCAGCAGTGAGGGGGACAGGGGGGCAGATACGCAGTATTTT. Its translation: CASSEGDRGADTQYF.

In this sample, this clone turned up once. V usage is TRBV5-6 and J usage is TRBJ1-2, with D maybe TRBD1 (5 bases). Trimming cost V 3 bases and J 4 bases, with 28 bases left between them. CDR1 is SGHDT and CDR2 is YYEEEE in the germline V gene. The CDR3 spans 19 residues. In DNA form, the CDR3 reads TGTGCCAGCAGCTCCTGGACAATAAGACATTCTGGGGACCCCTATGGCTACACCTTC. Amino acid sequence: CASSSWTIRHSGDPYGYTF.

The rearrangement joins TRBV10-1 to TRBJ2-7; D gene unclear. The CDR3 length is 13 residues. The germline V gene has CDR1 WNHNN and CDR2 SYGVQD (reference sequence). Trimming cost V 2 bases and J 1 base, with 6 bases left between them. The CDR3 reads CASSERPSYEQYF. Written as DNA, the CDR3 is TGCGCCAGCAGTGAGCGGCCGTCCTACGAGCAGTACTTC.

This clone is labeled as medium-sized (0.01 to 0.1%). The chain joins TRBV11-2 to TRBJ1-1; D is possibly TRBD1 (6 bases). Germline lookup yields CDR1 SGHAT and CDR2 FQNNGV. Trimming stripped 5 bases from V and 2 bases from J, with 15 bases between. The length of the CDR3 is 15 residues. DNA for the CDR3: TGTGCCAGCAGCGTGACAGGAAACCTCAACACTGAAGCTTTCTTT. Its translation: CASSVTGNLNTEAFF.

The V gene is TRBV5-6, the J gene TRBJ2-5; TRBD1 matches at 7 bases. Germline V gene sequence: CDR1 SGHDT, CDR2 YYEEEE. With V trimmed by 5 bases and J by 4 bases, 5 bases remained unmatched. This CDR3 contains 13 residues. In DNA form, the CDR3 reads TGTGCCAGCAGGGGTTCAGGGGGAGAGACCCAGTACTTC. Its translation is CASRGSGGETQYF.

The V call is TRBV20-1, the J call TRBJ1-5; D is unresolved. Germline lookup yields CDR1 DFQATT and CDR2 SNEGSKA (reference sequence). V was trimmed by 8 bases and J by 7 bases, leaving 3 bases between them. The CDR3 runs 8 residues. CDR3: CSSQPQHF. CDR3 sequence (DNA): TGCAGTAGCCAGCCCCAGCATTTT.

The chain employs TRBV7-9 and TRBJ1-6; D gene ambiguous. This CDR3 is built from 16 residues. Trimming cost V 2 bases and J 8 bases, with 16 bases left between them. Looked up from germline, CDR1 is SEHNR and CDR2 is FQNEAQ (reference sequence). The CDR3: CASSLLRAGPDSPLHF. CDR3 coding DNA: TGTGCCAGCAGCTTACTCCGGGCCGGTCCCGATTCACCCCTCCACTTT.

The V gene is TRBV2, the J gene TRBJ2-7; D is unresolved. This CDR3 spans 13 amino acids. Germline V gene lookup returns CDR1 SNHLY and CDR2 FYNNEI. V gave up 6 bases and J gave up 2 bases, with 11 bases separating them. This CDR3 is CASRETPPYEQYF. The CDR3 nucleotides read TGTGCCAGCAGGGAGACACCTCCCTACGAGCAGTACTTC.

The chain joins TRBV7-3 to TRBJ2-7, with 12 nucleotides matching TRBD2. V was pared by 4 bases and J by 7 bases, with 8 bases of the junction left unmatched. In germline, CDR1 is SGHTA, CDR2 FQGTGA. This CDR3 spans 15 amino acids. For the CDR3, the DNA is TGTGCCAGCAGCTCTGGACTAGCGGGATCGAGAGAGCAGTACTTC. This translates into CASSSGLAGSREQYF.

V is TRBV5-4 and J is TRBJ2-6, with D tentatively TRBD2 (5 bases). Looked up from germline, CDR1 is SGHNT and CDR2 is YYREEE (reference sequence). Trimming took off 3 bases at V and 4 bases at J, with 14 bases between the two ends. This CDR3 spans 16 amino acids. The CDR3 reads CASSYGGRGGANVLTF. CDR3 bases: TGTGCCAGCAGCTACGGTGGGCGAGGGGGGGCCAACGTCCTGACTTTC.

V and J are TRBV7-2 and TRBJ2-1, with TRBD1 as a possible D gene (7 bases). Per germline, CDR1 SGHTA and CDR2 FQGNSA. CDR3 length: 14 residues. Trimming pared 3 bases from V and 6 bases from J, leaving 12 bases between. Written as DNA, the CDR3 is TGTGCCAGCAGCTTCCGACAGGGAGGCAATGAGCAGTTCTTC. Its translation is CASSFRQGGNEQFF.

The chain employs TRBV18 and TRBJ1-2, with D unresolved. Trimming shortened V by 3 bases and J by 8 bases, and 10 bases separated the two germline ends. Germline V lookup: CDR1 KGHSH, CDR2 LQKENI. The CDR3 is made up of 12 amino acids. The CDR3 DNA reads as TGTGCCAGCTCACCCCCGAACGGAGGCTACACCTTC. Translating gives CASSPPNGGYTF.

The chain is built from TRBV9 and TRBJ2-6; the match to TRBD1 covers 11 bases. The junction had 5 bases not matched to a gene; V was cut back by 3 bases and J by 0 bases. The CDR3 length is 18 residues. Germline values: CDR1 SGDLS, CDR2 YYNGEE. CDR3 region: CASSGSGTGGSGANVLTF. DNA for the CDR3: TGTGCCAGCAGCGGGTCCGGGACAGGGGGCTCTGGGGCCAACGTCCTGACTTTC.

The rearrangement joins TRBV2 to TRBJ1-6; D perhaps matches TRBD1 (6 bases). The V end lost 6 bases, the J end lost 0 bases, and 12 bases lay between the germline ends. Germline assignment: CDR1 SNHLY and CDR2 FYNNEI. The CDR3 sequence is 16 residues long. CDR3 nucleotides: TGTGCCAGCAGGGCCACAGGGAGCTCCTATAATTCACCCCTCCACTTT. It specifies CASRATGSSYNSPLHF.

CDR3 amino acids: CASSVPGQSYEQYF. CDR3 bases: TGTGCCAGCAGTGTTCCGGGACAGAGCTACGAGCAGTACTTC. V usage is TRBV2 and J usage is TRBJ2-7, with TRBD1 matching over 7 bases. The length of the CDR3 is 14 residues. With V trimmed by 4 bases and J by 3 bases, 6 bases remained unmatched. Germline CDR1 is SNHLY and CDR2 is FYNNEI.

This clone has only a few counts. The rearrangement links TRBV6-5 to TRBJ2-5; D is ambiguous. Trimming removed 3 bases from V and 2 bases from J, with 7 bases in between. The germline CDR1 and CDR2 sequences are MNHEY and SVGAGI. The CDR3 has 13 amino acids. The CDR3 region has the DNA TGTGCCAGCAGTTATCAGAAGCAAGAGACCCAGTACTTC. It translates to CASSYQKQETQYF.

The chain employs TRBV29-1 and TRBJ1-1; D gene uncertain. In germline, CDR1 is SQVTM, CDR2 ANQGSEA. The CDR3 consists of 12 residues. V lost 8 bases and J lost 1, with 11 bases in between. CDR3 loop: CSSQTPNTEAFF. CDR3 DNA: TGCAGCTCCCAGACCCCGAACACTGAAGCTTTCTTT.

The chain is built from TRBV3-1 (or the pseudogene TRBV3-2) and TRBJ1-5; the D gene is possibly TRBD1 (5 bases). Germline CDR1 reads LGHDT; CDR2 reads YNNKEL (reference sequence). The CDR3 is made up of 17 amino acids. The V and J ends lost 2 bases and 3 bases respectively, with 17 bases between them. CDR3 coding DNA: TGTGCCAGCAGCCAACGTGGGGCATTGGGCCTCAATCAGCCCCAGCATTTT. Amino acids: CASSQRGALGLNQPQHF.

The J gene is TRBJ2-3, the V gene TRBV2; tentative D call: TRBD2 (7 bases). Trimming removed 11 bases at V and 2 bases at J, with 17 bases between. From germline, CDR1 is SNHLY and CDR2 FYNNEI. The CDR3 spans 14 residues. This chain's CDR3 is CAGRGGLTTDTQYF. CDR3 in DNA: TGTGCCGGCCGAGGGGGACTAACCACAGATACGCAGTATTTT.

J is TRBJ2-2 and V is TRBV29-1; D is uncertain. The CDR3 has 14 residues. Per the germline V gene, CDR1 is SQVTM and CDR2 is ANQGSEA. The ends were cut back, 6 bases at V and 0 bases at J, with 11 bases in the middle. CDR3 nucleotides: TGCAGCGTCCTCCCCGGACCGAACACCGGGGAGCTGTTTTTT. Protein sequence: CSVLPGPNTGELFF.

The chain carries TRBV7-3 and TRBJ1-2; D perhaps matches TRBD1 (6 bases). Deletions cut 3 bases from V and 8 bases from J, with 13 bases between. Germline CDR1 and CDR2: SGHTA and FQGTGA. The CDR3 totals 13 residues. The DNA of the CDR3 is TGTGCCAGCAGCTTGGAACAGGGTGGGGGCTACACCTTC. Protein sequence: CASSLEQGGGYTF.

This sequence joins TRBV29-1 and TRBJ1-1; D is perhaps TRBD1 (5 bases). The CDR3 extends over 11 amino acids. Germline loops: CDR1 SQVTM, CDR2 ANQGSEA. V was clipped by 6 bases and J by 7 bases, with 12 bases between them. CDR3 DNA sequence: TGCAGCGTATGGGGCGTCGATGAAGCTTTCTTT. Translated, it gives CSVWGVDEAFF.

V gene TRBV30 combines with J gene TRBJ1-1; 8 nucleotides agree with TRBD1. This CDR3 spans 15 amino acids. The germline gives CDR1 GTSNPN, CDR2 SVGIG (reference sequence). V gave up 0 bases and J gave up 7 bases; unmatched junction bases: 10. The CDR3 spells CAWSVVPGGRGEAFF. CDR3 coding DNA: TGTGCCTGGAGTGTAGTACCAGGGGGCCGGGGTGAAGCTTTCTTT.

The genes are TRBV13 and TRBJ2-7, with D perhaps being TRBD1 or TRBD2 (5 bases each). CDR3 length equals 14 residues. Germline CDR1 and CDR2: PRHDT and FYEKMQ (reference sequence). V lost 5 bases to trimming and J lost 7 bases, with 18 bases between them. In DNA, the CDR3 is TGTGCCAGCAGCCCGGGGCCGGACATAAGGGAGCAGTACTTC. Translation: CASSPGPDIREQYF.

The chain uses TRBV29-1 and TRBJ2-2, with unresolved D. Germline V CDR1 and CDR2: SQVTM, ANQGSEA. The CDR3 consists of 11 residues. V was pared by 4 bases and J by 7 bases, with 7 bases between. CDR3 residues: CSVGVHGELFF. In DNA form, the CDR3 reads TGCAGCGTTGGCGTCCACGGGGAGCTGTTTTTT.

V gene TRBV5-4 combines with J gene TRBJ2-3; TRBD2 agrees at 8 bases. Germline V gene sequence: CDR1 SGHNT, CDR2 YYREEE (reference sequence). Trimming removed 2 bases from V and 5 bases from J; junction bases left unmatched: 7. CDR3 size: 15 residues. This CDR3 reads CASSFRAGGKDTQYF. The CDR3 DNA reads TGTGCCAGCAGCTTCAGGGCGGGGGGAAAAGATACGCAGTATTTT.

This chain connects TRBV18 to TRBJ2-3; no definite D call. Trimming removed 3 bases from V and 1 base from J, with 5 bases in between. The CDR3 is 13 amino acids. Germline V gene data show CDR1 as KGHSH and CDR2 as LQKENI. CDR3 in amino acids: CASSPDGTDTQYF. In nucleotides, the CDR3 is TGTGCCAGCTCACCCGATGGCACAGATACGCAGTATTTT.

The chain links TRBV5-1 to TRBJ2-3; 8 bases match TRBD1. V was pared by 4 bases and J by 1 base, with 5 bases of the junction left unmatched. Germline V gene data show CDR1 as SGHRS and CDR2 as YFSETQ. The CDR3 covers 15 residues. The CDR3 DNA sequence: TGCGCCAGCAGCCCGACAGGGGCGGGCACAGATACGCAGTATTTT. It yields the protein CASSPTGAGTDTQYF.

The chain uses TRBV11-3 and TRBJ1-1; possible D gene TRBD1, 6 bases. V was cut by 0 bases and J by 3 bases, with 14 bases left in between. The CDR3 runs 16 residues. Germline V gives CDR1 SGHNT, CDR2 YENEEA. CDR3 amino acids: CASSLDWGARDTEAFF. The DNA of the CDR3 is TGTGCCAGCAGCTTAGATTGGGGGGCTAGGGACACTGAAGCTTTCTTT.

The chain employs TRBV6-5 and TRBJ1-2, with TRBD1 as a possible D gene (5 bases). V lost 6 bases, J lost 7 bases, and 18 bases lay in between. There are 14 residues in the CDR3. Germline values: CDR1 MNHEY, CDR2 SVGAGI. For the CDR3, the DNA is TGTGCCAGCAGACTAAAGGCCAGGGACGGTGGCTACACCTTC. This sequence encodes CASRLKARDGGYTF.